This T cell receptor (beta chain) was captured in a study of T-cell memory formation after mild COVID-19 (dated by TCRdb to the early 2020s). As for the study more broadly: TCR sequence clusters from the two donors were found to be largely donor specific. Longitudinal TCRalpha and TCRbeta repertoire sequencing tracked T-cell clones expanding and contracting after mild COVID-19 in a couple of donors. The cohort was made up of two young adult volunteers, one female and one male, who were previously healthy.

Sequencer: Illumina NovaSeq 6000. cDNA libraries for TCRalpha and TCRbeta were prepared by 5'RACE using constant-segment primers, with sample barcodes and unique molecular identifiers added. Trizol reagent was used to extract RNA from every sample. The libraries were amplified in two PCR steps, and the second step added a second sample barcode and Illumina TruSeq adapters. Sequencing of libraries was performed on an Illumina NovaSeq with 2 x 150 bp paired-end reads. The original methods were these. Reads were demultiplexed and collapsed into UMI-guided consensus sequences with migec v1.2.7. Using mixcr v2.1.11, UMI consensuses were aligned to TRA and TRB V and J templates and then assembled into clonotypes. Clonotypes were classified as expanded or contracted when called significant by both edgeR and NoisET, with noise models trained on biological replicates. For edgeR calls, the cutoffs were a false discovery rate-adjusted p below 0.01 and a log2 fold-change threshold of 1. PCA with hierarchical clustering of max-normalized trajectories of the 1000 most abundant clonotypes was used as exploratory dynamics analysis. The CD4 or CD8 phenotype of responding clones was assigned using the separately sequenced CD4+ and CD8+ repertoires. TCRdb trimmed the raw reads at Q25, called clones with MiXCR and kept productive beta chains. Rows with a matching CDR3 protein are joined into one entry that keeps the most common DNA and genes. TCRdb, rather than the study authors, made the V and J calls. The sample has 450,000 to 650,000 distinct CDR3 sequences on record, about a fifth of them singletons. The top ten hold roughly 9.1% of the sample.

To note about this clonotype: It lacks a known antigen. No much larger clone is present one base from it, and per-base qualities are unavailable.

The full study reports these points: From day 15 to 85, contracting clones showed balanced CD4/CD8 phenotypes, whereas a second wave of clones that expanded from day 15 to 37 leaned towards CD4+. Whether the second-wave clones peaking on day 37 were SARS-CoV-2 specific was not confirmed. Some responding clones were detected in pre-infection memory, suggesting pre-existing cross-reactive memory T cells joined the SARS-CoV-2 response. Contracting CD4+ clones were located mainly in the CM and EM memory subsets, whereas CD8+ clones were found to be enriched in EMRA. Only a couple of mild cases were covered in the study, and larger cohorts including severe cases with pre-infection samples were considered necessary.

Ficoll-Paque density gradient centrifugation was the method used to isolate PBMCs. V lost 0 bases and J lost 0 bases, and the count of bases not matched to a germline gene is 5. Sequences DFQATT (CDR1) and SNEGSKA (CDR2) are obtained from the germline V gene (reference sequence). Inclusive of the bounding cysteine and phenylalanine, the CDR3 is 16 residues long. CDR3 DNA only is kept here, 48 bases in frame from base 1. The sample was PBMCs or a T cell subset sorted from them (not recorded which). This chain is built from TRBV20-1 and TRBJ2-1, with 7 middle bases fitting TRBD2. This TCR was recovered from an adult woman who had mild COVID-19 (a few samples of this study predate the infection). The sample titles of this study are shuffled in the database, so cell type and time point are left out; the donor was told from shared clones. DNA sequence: TGCAGTGCTAGAGAACTCGCGGGGGACTCCTACAATGAGCAGTTCTTC. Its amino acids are CSARELAGDSYNEQFF.